This T cell receptor (beta chain) was sequenced for a study of blood T cell repertoires in COVID-19. CDR3 length: 13 residues. J lost 6 bases, V lost 1 base, and 2 bases had no gene match. Germline assignment: CDR1 MGHDK and CDR2 SYGVNS. This clone was observed a single time. The table came from immunoSEQ multiplex PCR; TCRdb's copy has only in-frame clones and leaves some out. The sample lists around 150,000 clones, roughly 87% occurring once. Sequenced input: peripheral blood. V gene TRBV25-1 combines with J gene TRBJ1-2; 7 nucleotides line up with TRBD1. This clonotype was sampled from a woman aged 60-75 years who had recovered from COVID-19. The CDR3 sequence is CASSEFGTDGYTF. The CDR3 DNA reads as TGTGCCAGCAGTGAATTCGGGACAGATGGCTACACCTTC.